The present T cell receptor beta chain was sequenced within a study of T-cell reconstitution after alpha-beta-depleted transplantation in children (TCRdb year 2016). Concerning the study at large: Using TCR repertoire profiling, the study quantitatively followed how T-cell immune reconstitution unfolded in children after TCRalphabeta/CD19-depleted allogeneic hematopoietic cell transplantation.

To prepare the library, PCR was applied. Sequencing used an Illumina HiSeq 2500. TCR library preparation used molecular barcoding, with unique molecular identifiers applied to normalize quantification of the TCRbeta repertoire. TCRdb reran the public reads through fastp at Q25 and MiXCR, keeping productive beta chains. Identical CDR3 protein sequences are pooled into one entry, listed with their most common genes and DNA. Within this sample are about 610,000 distinct CDR3 sequences, with 10% to 13% of them counted one time only. About 4.2% of the sample is taken by the ten largest. The CDR3 sequence holds 12 residues, the cysteine and phenylalanine included. Solely the CDR3 DNA is kept, with 36 bases framed from the first base. V loses 5 bases of germline sequence and J loses 3 bases, and the interval between the two ends is 11 bases. From a lookup of the germline V gene, CDR1 and CDR2 are SQVTM and ANQGSEA.

Many counts were recorded for this clonotype. The clone's antigen remains unknown. Nothing much larger sits one base from this clone, and base qualities are not available. The clonotype was recovered from a human donor who donated a stem cell graft to a child with acute myeloid leukemia. The sequences come from PBMCs from the stem cell graft donor, collected from the stem cell graft. Recombination joined TRBV29-1 with TRBJ2-7, with no reliable assignment of the D segment. The CDR3 reads as follows: CSVRSALYEQYF. The base sequence is TGCAGCGTTCGAAGTGCCCTCTACGAGCAGTACTTC.